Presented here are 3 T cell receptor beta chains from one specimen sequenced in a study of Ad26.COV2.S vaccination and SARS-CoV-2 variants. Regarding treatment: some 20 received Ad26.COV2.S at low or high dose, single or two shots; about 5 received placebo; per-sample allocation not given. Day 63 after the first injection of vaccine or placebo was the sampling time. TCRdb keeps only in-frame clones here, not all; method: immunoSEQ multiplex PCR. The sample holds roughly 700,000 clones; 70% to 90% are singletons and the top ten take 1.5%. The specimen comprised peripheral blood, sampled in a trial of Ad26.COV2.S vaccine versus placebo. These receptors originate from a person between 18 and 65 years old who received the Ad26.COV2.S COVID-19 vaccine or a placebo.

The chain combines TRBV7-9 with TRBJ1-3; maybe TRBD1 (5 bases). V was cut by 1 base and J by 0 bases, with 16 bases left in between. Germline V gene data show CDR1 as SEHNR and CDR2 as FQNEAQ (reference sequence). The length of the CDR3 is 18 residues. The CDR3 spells CASSLGGGDGTSGNTIYF. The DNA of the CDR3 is TGTGCCAGCAGCTTAGGTGGGGGGGACGGAACCTCTGGAAACACCATATATTTT.

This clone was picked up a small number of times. The CDR3 here is CASRSSVSYEQYF. CDR3 bases: TGTGCCAGCAGGTCCTCGGTCTCCTACGAGCAGTACTTC. V usage is TRBV6-5 and J usage is TRBJ2-7, with D hard to call. V lost 6 bases, J lost 0 bases, and 9 bases lay in between. In germline, CDR1 is MNHEY, CDR2 SVGAGI. This CDR3 spans 13 amino acids.

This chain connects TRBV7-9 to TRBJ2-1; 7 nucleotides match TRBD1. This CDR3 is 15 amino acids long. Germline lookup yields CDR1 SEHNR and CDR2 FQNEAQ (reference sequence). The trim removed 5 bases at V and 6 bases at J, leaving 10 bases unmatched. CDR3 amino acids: CASSGGRTGPNEQFF. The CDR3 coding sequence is TGTGCCAGCAGCGGAGGCCGGACAGGTCCCAATGAGCAGTTCTTC.